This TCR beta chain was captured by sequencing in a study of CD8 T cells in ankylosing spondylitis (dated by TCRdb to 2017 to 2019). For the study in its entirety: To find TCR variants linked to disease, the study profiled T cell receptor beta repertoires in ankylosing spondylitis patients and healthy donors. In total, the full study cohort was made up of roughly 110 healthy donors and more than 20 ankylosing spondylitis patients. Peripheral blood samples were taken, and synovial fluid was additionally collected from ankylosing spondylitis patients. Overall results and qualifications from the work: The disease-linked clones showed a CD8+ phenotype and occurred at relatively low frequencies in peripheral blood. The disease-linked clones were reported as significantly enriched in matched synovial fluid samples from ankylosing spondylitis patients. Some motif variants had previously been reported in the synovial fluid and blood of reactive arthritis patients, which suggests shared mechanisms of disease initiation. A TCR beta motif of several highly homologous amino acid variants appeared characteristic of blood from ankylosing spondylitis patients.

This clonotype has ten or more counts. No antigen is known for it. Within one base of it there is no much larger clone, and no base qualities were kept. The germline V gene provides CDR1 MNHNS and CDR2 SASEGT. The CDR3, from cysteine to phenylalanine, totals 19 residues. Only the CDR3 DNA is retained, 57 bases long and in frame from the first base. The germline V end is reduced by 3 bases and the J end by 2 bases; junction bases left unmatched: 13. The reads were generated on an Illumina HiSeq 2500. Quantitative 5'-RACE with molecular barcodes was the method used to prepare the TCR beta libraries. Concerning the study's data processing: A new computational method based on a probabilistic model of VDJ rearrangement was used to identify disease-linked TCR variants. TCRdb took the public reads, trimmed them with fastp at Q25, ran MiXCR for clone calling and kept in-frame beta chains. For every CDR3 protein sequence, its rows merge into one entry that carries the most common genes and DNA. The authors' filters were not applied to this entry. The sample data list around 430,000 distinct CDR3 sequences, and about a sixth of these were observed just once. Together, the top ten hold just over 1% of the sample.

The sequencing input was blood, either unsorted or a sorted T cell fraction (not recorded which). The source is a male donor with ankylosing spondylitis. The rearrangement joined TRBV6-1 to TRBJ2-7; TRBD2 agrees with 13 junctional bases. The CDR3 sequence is CASSEDGGTSGMPTYEQYF. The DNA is TGTGCCAGCAGTGAGGATGGGGGGACTAGCGGGATGCCGACCTACGAGCAGTACTTC.